The T cell receptor (beta chain) described here comes from a study of cytomegalovirus exposure and HLA in healthy donors. Notes on this clone: Its antigen is unidentified.

Study findings and constraints: Donor immune exposure was known only as CMV serostatus.

V shed 0 bases and J 8 bases; nucleotides not matched to a gene: 9. The CDR3 spans 15 residues. Germline assignment: CDR1 LGHNA and CDR2 YNFKEQ. A multiplex PCR was run with 60 Vbeta primers and 13 Jbeta primers. Assay: immunoSEQ multiplex PCR; the TCRdb copy retains only in-frame clones and omits some. The table has 120,000 to 150,000 clones, roughly four fifths seen once. Sequenced input: PBMCs. V is TRBV4-2 and J is TRBJ1-2, with 7 bases identical to TRBD1. The receptor was derived from a man aged 35-49 years in good health and CMV-seropositive. The CDR3 nucleotides read TGTGCCAGCAGCCAAGATAGGGGGCAGGGGCGAGGCTACACCTTC. This codes for CASSQDRGQGRGYTF.